Presented here are 7 T cell receptor beta chains from one specimen sequenced in a study of blood T cell repertoires in COVID-19 (dated by TCRdb to the early 2020s). The library relied on the immunoSEQ multiplex PCR assay. TCRdb obtained this table from immuneACCESS and retained in-frame rearrangements with V and J assigned. These tables miss some clones; where compared with another copy, unresolved V genes account for less than half of the shortfall, and the remainder is unexplained. Within this sample are 180,000 or so clones, with about 85% of them counted one time only. The top ten hold around 0.99% of the sample. The specimen was peripheral blood. These receptors were obtained from a man younger than 35 with acute or convalescent COVID-19.

The V and J genes are TRBV3-1 (or the pseudogene TRBV3-2) and TRBJ1-6, with D maybe TRBD1 (6 bases). V lost 3 bases and J 5 bases, leaving 8 bases between the germline ends. The CDR3 is 14 amino acids. Per the germline V gene, CDR1 is LGHDT and CDR2 is YNNKEL (reference sequence). CDR3 residues: CASSHRQDNSPLHF. The DNA for the CDR3 is TGTGCCAGCAGCCACAGACAGGATAATTCACCCCTCCACTTT.

The CDR3 loop is CASSLDLGRLNSPLHF. The CDR3 DNA reads TGTGCCAGCAGCTTGGATCTGGGGCGCCTAAATTCACCCCTCCACTTT. The V gene is TRBV5-5, the J gene TRBJ1-6; D may be TRBD1 (5 bases). In germline, CDR1 is SGHKS, CDR2 YYEKEE (reference sequence). The V end was cut by 0 bases, the J end by 7 bases, with 14 bases between. This CDR3 region has 16 residues.

This clone was found a few times. The chain combines TRBV18 with TRBJ1-1; 9 bases fit TRBD1. Germline values: CDR1 KGHSH, CDR2 LQKENI. V shed 3 bases and J 0 bases; nucleotides not matched to a gene: 11. CDR3 length equals 18 residues. For the CDR3, the DNA is TGTGCCAGCTCACCGCCGGGACAGGGAGGGATGATGAACACTGAAGCTTTCTTT. It encodes CASSPPGQGGMMNTEAFF.

The V gene is TRBV5-4, the J gene TRBJ1-3; 7 bases match TRBD1. CDR3 length: 16 residues. The V gene's germline CDR1 is SGHNT and CDR2 YYREEE (reference sequence). Germline trimming cut 4 bases from V and 0 bases from J; bases unmatched to any gene: 7. Written as DNA, the CDR3 is TGTGCCAGCAGCGCAGGGGGACTAGGCTCTGGAAACACCATATATTTT. Its translation is CASSAGGLGSGNTIYF.

The chain uses TRBV4-1 and TRBJ2-1; D remains ambiguous. The V and J ends lost 4 bases and 9 bases respectively, with 7 bases between them. CDR3 size: 11 residues. Looked up from germline, CDR1 is MGHRA and CDR2 is YSYEKL. The CDR3 here is CASSPGGEQFF. Here the CDR3 DNA reads TGCGCCAGCAGCCCAGGTGGTGAGCAGTTCTTC.

CDR3 residues: CASGLRGGSYNSPLHF. CDR3 DNA: TGTGCTAGTGGTTTAAGGGGTGGCTCCTATAATTCACCCCTCCACTTT. The rearrangement links TRBV12-5 to TRBJ1-6, with D possibly matching TRBD1 (5 bases). The CDR3 is 16 residues long. Germline V gene sequence: CDR1 LGHNT, CDR2 FRNRAP. V was cut by 3 bases and J by 0 bases, with 9 bases left in between.

The chain links TRBV19 to TRBJ2-1; maybe TRBD2 (5 bases). The V gene lost 1 base and the J gene lost 9 bases, with 13 bases spanning the gap. CDR3 size: 14 residues. Germline V gene sequence: CDR1 LNHDA, CDR2 SQIVND (reference sequence). For the CDR3, the DNA is TGTGCCAGTAGTATAGGATTCGGGGTAGGTGAGCAGTTCTTC. The encoded protein is CASSIGFGVGEQFF. Full variable domain (missing parts from reference TRBV19 and TRBJ2-1): DGGITQSPKYLFRKEGQNVTLSCEQNLNHDAMYWYRQDPGQGLRLIYYSQIVNDFQKGDIAEGYSVSREKKESFPLTVTSAQKNPTAFYLCASSIGFGVGEQFFGPGTRLTVL.